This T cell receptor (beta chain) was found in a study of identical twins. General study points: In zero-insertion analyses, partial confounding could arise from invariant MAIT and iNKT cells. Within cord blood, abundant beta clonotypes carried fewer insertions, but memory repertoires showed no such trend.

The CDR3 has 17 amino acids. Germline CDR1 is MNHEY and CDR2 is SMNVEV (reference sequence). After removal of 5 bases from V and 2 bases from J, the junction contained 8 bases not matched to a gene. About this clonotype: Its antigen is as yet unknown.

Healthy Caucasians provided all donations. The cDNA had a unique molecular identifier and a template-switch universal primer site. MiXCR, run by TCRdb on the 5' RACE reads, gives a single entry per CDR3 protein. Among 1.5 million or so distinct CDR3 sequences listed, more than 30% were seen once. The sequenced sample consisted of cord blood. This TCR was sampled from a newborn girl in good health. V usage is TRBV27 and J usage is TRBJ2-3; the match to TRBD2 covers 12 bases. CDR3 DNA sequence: TGTGCCAGCAGTGACCTACTAGCGGGAGGCGTCACAGATACGCAGTATTTT. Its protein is CASSDLLAGGVTDTQYF.